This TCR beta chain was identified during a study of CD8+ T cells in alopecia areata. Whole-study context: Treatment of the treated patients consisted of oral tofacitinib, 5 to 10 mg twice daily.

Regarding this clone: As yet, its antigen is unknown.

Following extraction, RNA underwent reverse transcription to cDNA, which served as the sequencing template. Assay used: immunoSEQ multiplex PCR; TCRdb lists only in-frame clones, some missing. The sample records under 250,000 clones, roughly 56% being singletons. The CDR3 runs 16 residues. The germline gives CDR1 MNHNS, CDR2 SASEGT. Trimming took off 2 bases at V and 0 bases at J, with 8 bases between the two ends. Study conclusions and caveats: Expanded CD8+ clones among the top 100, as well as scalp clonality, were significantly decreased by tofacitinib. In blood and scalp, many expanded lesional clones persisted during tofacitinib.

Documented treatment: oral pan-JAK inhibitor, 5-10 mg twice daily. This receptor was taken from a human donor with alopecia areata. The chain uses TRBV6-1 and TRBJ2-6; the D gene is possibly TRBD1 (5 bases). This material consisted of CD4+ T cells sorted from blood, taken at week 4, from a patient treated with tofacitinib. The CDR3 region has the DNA TGTGCCAGCAGTGAAAGGGGCAACTCTGGGGCCAACGTCCTGACTTTC. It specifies CASSERGNSGANVLTF.